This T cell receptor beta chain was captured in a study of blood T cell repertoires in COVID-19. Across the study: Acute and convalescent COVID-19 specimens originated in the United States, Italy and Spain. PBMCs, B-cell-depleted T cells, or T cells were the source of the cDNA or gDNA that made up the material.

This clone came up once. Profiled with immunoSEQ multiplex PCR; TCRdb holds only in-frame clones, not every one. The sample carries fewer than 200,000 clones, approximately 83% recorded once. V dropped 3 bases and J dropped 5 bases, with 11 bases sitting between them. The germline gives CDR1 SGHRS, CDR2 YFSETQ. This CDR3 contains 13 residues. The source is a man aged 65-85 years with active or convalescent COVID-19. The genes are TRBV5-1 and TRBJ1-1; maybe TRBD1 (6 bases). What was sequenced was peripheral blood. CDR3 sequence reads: CASSWDQGTEAFF. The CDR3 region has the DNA TGCGCCAGCAGCTGGGACCAGGGGACTGAAGCTTTCTTT.